The text below deals with one T cell receptor (beta chain). Its specificity is unknown. The data are from a study of T cell responses to AZD1222 COVID-19 vaccine. Study-level points and caveats: There were vaccine-associated CD4 TCRs across spike, dominant at 160-218 and 743-854.

Generated by immunoSEQ multiplex PCR, the TCRdb table keeps only in-frame clones and is missing some. The data contain some 140,000 clones, approximately 90% of them singletons. Sequencing was performed on peripheral blood, taken on day 0 of AZD1222 vaccination. The TCR comes from an adult in good health.

The CDR3 DNA reads as TGCGCCAGCAGCTTGGGGGACATGAGGGAAAAACTGTTTTTT. It yields the protein CASSLGDMREKLFF. The chain recombines TRBV5-1 with TRBJ1-4; the D gene is possibly TRBD1 (6 bases). From germline, CDR1 is SGHRS and CDR2 YFSETQ. V was shortened by 0 bases and J by 8 bases, with 11 bases between the two germline ends. The CDR3 is 14 amino acids.